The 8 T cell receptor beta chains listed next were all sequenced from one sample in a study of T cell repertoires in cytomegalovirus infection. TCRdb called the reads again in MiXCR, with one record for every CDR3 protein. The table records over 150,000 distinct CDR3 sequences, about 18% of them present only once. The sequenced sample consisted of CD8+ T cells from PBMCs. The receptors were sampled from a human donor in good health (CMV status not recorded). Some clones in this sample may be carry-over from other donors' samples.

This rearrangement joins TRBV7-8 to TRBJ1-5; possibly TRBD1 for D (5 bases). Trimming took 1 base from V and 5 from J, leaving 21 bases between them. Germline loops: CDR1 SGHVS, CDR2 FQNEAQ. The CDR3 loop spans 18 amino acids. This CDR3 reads CASSLVIAARDLDQPQHF. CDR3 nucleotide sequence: TGTGCCAGCAGCTTAGTTATAGCGGCCAGGGATTTGGATCAGCCCCAGCATTTT.

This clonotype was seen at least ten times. CDR3 loop: CASSPTSGGSYEQYF. The DNA for the CDR3 is TGTGCCAGCAGCCCTACTAGCGGGGGGTCCTACGAGCAGTACTTC. This chain links TRBV7-9 with TRBJ2-7; 12 nucleotides match TRBD2. The CDR3 loop spans 15 amino acids. V trimming: 5 bases; J trimming: 1 base; junction bases outside the gene matches: 3. CDR1 SEHNR and CDR2 FQNEAQ come from the germline V gene (reference sequence). Based on the CDR3 plus reference TRBV7-9 and TRBJ2-7, the full variable domain is DTGVSQNPRHKITKRGQNVTFRCDPISEHNRLYWYRQTLGQGPEFLTYFQNEAQLEKSRLLSDRFSAERPKGSFSTLEIQRTEQGDSAMYLCASSPTSGGSYEQYFGPGTRLTVT.

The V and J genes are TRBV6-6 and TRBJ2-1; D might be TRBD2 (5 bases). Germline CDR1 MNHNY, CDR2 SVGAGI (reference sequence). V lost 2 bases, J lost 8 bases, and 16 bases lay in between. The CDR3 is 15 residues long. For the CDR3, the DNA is TGTGCCAGCAGTTACGGCTCTAGCTCGGGGTATGAGCAGTTCTTC. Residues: CASSYGSSSGYEQFF.

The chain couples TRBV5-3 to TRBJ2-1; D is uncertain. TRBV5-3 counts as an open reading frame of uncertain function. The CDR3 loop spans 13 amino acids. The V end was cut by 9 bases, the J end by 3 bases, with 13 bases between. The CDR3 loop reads CATLSAVYNEQFF. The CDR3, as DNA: TGTGCCACCTTGTCCGCGGTCTACAATGAGCAGTTCTTC.

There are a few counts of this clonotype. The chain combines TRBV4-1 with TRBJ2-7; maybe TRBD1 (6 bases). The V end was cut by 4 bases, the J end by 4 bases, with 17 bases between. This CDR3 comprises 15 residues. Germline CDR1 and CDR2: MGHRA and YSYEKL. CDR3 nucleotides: TGCGCCAGCAGCCCGGCGGCAGGGGAGTATTACGAGCAGTACTTC. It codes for CASSPAAGEYYEQYF.

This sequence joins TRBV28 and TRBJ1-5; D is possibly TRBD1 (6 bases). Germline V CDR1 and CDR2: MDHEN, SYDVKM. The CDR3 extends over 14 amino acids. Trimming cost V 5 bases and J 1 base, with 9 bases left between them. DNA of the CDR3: TGTGCCAGCAGTGTCGGACAGAGCAATCAGCCCCAGCATTTT. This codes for CASSVGQSNQPQHF.

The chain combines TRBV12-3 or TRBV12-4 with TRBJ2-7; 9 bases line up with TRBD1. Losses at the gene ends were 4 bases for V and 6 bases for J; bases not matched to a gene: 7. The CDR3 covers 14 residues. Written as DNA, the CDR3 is TGTGCCAGCAGTTCTGGGACAGGGAGGATCGAGCAGTACTTC. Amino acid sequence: CASSSGTGRIEQYF.

The CDR3 sequence: CSARYSGGPDNEQFF. The CDR3 DNA follows: TGCAGTGCTAGATATAGCGGGGGGCCCGACAATGAGCAGTTCTTC. The chain has TRBV20-1 and TRBJ2-1; 10 nucleotides match TRBD2. This CDR3 has 15 residues. Germline CDR1 DFQATT, CDR2 SNEGSKA (reference sequence). The V gene end was trimmed by 2 bases and the J gene end by 5 bases; junction bases not matched to a gene: 6.